This T cell receptor beta chain was sequenced during a study of blood T cell repertoires in COVID-19. Study at large: Spain, Italy and the United States supplied samples that represented acute and convalescent COVID-19. PBMCs, B-cell-depleted T cells, or T cells provided the cDNA or gDNA that made up the material.

Per the authors' pipeline: Reference gene primer amplification gave estimated nucleated cell counts. Sequenced by immunoSEQ multiplex PCR; TCRdb stores in-frame clones only, minus some. V, J and clone size derive from that table, while D and trimming were established from the DNA sequence. This sample yields under 250,000 clones, of which more than 70% are seen a single time; 5.5% to 6% belongs to the top ten. The Seattle site enrolled patients during active infection and followed them longitudinally. V lost 3 bases and J lost 1, with 10 bases in between. In germline, CDR1 is SGHRS, CDR2 YFSETQ. The CDR3 length is 14 residues.

Sequencing was performed on peripheral blood. The sequence was obtained from a woman over 75 with COVID-19, enrolled during active disease. This sequence joins TRBV5-1 and TRBJ2-5; tentatively, D is TRBD1 (5 bases). The CDR3 loop is CASSSGHSQETQYF. The CDR3 region has the DNA TGCGCCAGCAGCTCCGGACACTCCCAAGAGACCCAGTACTTC.